This T cell receptor beta chain was captured in a study of blood T cell repertoires in COVID-19. Study in general: The study drew acute and convalescent COVID-19 samples from the United States, Italy and Spain. T cells, B-cell-depleted T cells, or PBMCs provided the cDNA or gDNA that served as material.

As processed by the authors: Amplifying reference gene primers gave estimates of nucleated cell counts. The assay was immunoSEQ multiplex PCR, and TCRdb's table has in-frame clones only and misses some. Clonal size and the V and J genes are those of that table, whereas D and trimming came from the DNA. The table has approximately 210,000 clones, 92% seen once; the top ten hold more than 0.95%. Trimming left V 4 bases short and J 5 bases short, with 15 bases between. CDR1 is SGHKS and CDR2 is YYEKEE in the germline V gene (reference sequence). This CDR3 is built from 14 residues. This clone was seen once.

The source material was peripheral blood. V and J are TRBV5-5 and TRBJ1-2; maybe TRBD1 (5 bases). The sequence derives from a man aged 25 to 45 with acute or convalescent COVID-19. The chain's CDR3 is CASSGEIPGYGYTF. In nucleotides, the CDR3 is TGTGCCAGCAGCGGAGAGATCCCAGGGTATGGCTACACCTTC.